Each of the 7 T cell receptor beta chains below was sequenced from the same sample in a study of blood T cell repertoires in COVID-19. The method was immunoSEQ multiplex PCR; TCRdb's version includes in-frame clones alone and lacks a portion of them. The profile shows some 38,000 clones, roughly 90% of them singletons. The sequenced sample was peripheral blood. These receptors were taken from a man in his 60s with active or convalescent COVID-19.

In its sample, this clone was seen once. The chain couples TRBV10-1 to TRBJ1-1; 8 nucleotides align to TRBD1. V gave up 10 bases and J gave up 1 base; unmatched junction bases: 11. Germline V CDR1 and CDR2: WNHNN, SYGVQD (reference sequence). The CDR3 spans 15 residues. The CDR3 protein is CATPTGDRKNTEAFF. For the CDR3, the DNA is TGCGCCACCCCAACGGGGGACAGGAAGAACACTGAAGCTTTCTTT.

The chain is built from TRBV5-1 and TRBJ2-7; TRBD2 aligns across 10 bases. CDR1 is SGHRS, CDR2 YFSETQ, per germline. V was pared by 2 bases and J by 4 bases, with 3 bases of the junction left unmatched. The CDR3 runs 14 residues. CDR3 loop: CASSFTSGTYEQYF. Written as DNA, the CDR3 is TGCGCCAGCAGCTTCACTAGCGGGACATACGAGCAGTACTTC.

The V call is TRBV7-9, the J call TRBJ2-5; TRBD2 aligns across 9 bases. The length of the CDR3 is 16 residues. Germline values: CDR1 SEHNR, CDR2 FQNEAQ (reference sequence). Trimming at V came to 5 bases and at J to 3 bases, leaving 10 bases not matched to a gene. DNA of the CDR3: TGTGCCAGCAGCCCAGGGGACTTAGCGGGAGAAGAGACCCAGTACTTC. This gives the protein CASSPGDLAGEETQYF.

CDR3 loop: CASSLARQGSYNEQFF. CDR3 bases: TGCGCCAGCAGCTTGGCTCGACAGGGGTCCTACAATGAGCAGTTCTTC. The chain carries TRBV5-1 and TRBJ2-1, with TRBD1 matching over 8 bases. V dropped 0 bases and J dropped 1; count of bases not matched to a gene: 3. Germline V gene lookup returns CDR1 SGHRS and CDR2 YFSETQ. The CDR3 sequence is 16 residues long.

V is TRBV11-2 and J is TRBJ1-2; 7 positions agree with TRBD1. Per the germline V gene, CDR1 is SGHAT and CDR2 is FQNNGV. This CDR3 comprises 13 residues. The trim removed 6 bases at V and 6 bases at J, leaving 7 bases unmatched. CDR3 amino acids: CASRQTGLNGYTF. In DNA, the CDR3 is TGTGCCAGCAGACAGACAGGGCTTAATGGCTACACCTTC.

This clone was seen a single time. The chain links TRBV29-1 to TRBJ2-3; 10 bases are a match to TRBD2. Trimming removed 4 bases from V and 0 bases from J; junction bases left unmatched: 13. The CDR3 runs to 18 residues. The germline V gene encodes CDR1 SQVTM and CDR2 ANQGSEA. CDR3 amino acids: CSVGGTASGRRSTDTQYF. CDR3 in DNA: TGCAGCGTTGGGGGGACGGCTAGCGGGAGAAGAAGCACAGATACGCAGTATTTT.

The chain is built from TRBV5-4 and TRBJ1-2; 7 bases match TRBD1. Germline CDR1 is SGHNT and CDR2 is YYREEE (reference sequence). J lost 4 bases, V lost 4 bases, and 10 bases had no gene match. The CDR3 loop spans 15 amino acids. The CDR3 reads CASSAGTVNFYGYTF. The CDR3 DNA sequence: TGTGCCAGCAGCGCCGGGACAGTGAACTTCTATGGCTACACCTTC.